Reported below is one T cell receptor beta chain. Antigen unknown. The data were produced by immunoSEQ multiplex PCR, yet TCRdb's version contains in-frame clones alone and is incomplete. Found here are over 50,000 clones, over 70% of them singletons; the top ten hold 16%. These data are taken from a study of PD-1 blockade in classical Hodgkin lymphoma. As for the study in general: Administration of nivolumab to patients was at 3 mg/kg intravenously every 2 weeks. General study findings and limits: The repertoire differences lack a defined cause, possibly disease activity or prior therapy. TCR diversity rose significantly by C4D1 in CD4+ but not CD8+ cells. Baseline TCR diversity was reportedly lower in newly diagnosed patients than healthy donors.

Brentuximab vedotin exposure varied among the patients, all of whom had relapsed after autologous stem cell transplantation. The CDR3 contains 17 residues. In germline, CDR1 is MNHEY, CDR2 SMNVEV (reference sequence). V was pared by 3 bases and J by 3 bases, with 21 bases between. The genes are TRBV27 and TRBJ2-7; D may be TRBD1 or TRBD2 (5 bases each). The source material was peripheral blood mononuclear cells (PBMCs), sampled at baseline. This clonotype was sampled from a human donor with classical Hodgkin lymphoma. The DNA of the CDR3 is TGTGCCAGCAGTTTGAATTACCGGGGCCGGAGCTTCTACGAGCAGTACTTC. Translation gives CASSLNYRGRSFYEQYF.